This record concerns one T cell receptor beta chain sequence. This record belongs to a study of patients and donors after allogeneic stem cell transplantation. One entry per CDR3 protein results from TCRdb running MiXCR on the RT-PCR reads. The sample records fewer than 180,000 distinct CDR3 sequences, approximately 35% being singletons. This CDR3 contains 15 residues. Sequenced: blood, either unsorted or a sorted T cell fraction (not recorded which). The genes are TRBV1 and TRBJ2-3; the table assigns TRBD1, which was not confirmed against the DNA. TRBV1 is classified as a pseudogene. The sequence came from a human donor who was either an allogeneic HSCT recipient or a stem cell or donor lymphocyte infusion donor (not recorded which). It is not recorded whose cells these are; they may come from a transplant donor. In nucleotides, the CDR3 is TGCACCAGCAGCCAAGTTCCGGGATTCGGAGATACGCAGTATTTT. Amino acid sequence: CTSSQVPGFGDTQYF.